These T cell receptor beta chains were read from a single sample in a study of Graves' ophthalmopathy and Graves' hyperthyroidism. From the multiplex PCR reads, TCRdb called clonotypes with MiXCR, one entry per CDR3 protein. The sample lists 900,000 to 1,200,000 distinct CDR3 sequences; 36% were seen once. Material for sequencing was peripheral blood or thyroid tissue (not recorded which). The receptors shown here come from an adult man with Graves' hyperthyroidism. Each CDR3 is given with its conserved first and last residue. The D gene is left open where the match is weak. Size is stated for part of the rows, as once, few or many counts, or as a class when the clone is expanded.

NA TRBJ1-2 TRBV12-3/TRBV12-4 NA TGTGCCAGCAGTCCTACCCCTGGGCAGGCAGAACGAAACTATGGCTACACCTTC CASSPTPGQAERNYGYTF
NA TRBJ2-2 TRBV14 many TGTGCCAGCAGCCCGCGCGTTACCGGGGAGCTGTTTTTT CASSPRVTGELFF
TRBD1 TRBJ1-2 TRBV25-1 many TGTGCCAGCAGTGAATATGACAGGGGGCAGGATGGCTACACCTTC CASSEYDRGQDGYTF
TRBD1 TRBJ1-2 TRBV10-3 NA TGTACCATCAGTGGACGACAGGGACAGGACCCCTATGGCTACACCTTC CTISGRQGQDPYGYTF
TRBD2 TRBJ2-7 TRBV19 many TGTGCCAGTAGTATAGATCGTCTAGCGGGGGACTACGAGCAGTACTTC CASSIDRLAGDYEQYF
NA TRBJ1-1 TRBV7-6 many TGTGCCAGCAGCTTAGGAGGGCAGGGAGGTCGTGAAGCTTTCTTT CASSLGGQGGREAFF
TRBD2 TRBJ2-5 TRBV10-2 NA TGCGCCTGCAGTGCGGGGACTAGCGGGAGAGGGGAGACCCAGTACTTC CACSAGTSGRGETQYF
TRBD1 TRBJ1-1 TRBV7-2 NA TGTGCCAGCAGCGCGGACAGGAGTAGCACTGAAGCTTTCTTT CASSADRSSTEAFF
TRBD1 TRBJ2-7 TRBV12-3/TRBV12-4 many TGTGCCAGCAGTTGGGGACAGAGGGCCTACGAGCAGTACTTC CASSWGQRAYEQYF
TRBD1 TRBJ1-3 TRBV12-3/TRBV12-4 few TGTGCCAGCAGCCGGGCAGGGGGCAACGCTTGGGACACCATATATTTT CASSRAGGNAWDTIYF
NA TRBJ2-7 TRBV29-1 NA TGCAGCGTTAAGTTTCCGGCGGGGAAAGCCTCCGAGCAGTACTTC CSVKFPAGKASEQYF
NA TRBJ1-2 TRBV7-8 many TGTGCCAGCAGCCAAACCAGGACAGACAACATTCAGGGCTACACCTTC CASSQTRTDNIQGYTF
NA TRBJ2-2 TRBV27 NA TGTGCCAGCAGTTTCACCCTAATCACCGGGGAGCTGTTTTTT CASSFTLITGELFF
NA TRBJ1-5 TRBV5-5 few TGTGCCAGCAGCTTGGAGCAGTTTCAGCCCCAGCATTTT CASSLEQFQPQHF
NA TRBJ1-1 TRBV5-1 many TGCGCCAGCAGCCTGACCGTTGGGGGTTTCGCTGAAGCTTTCTTT CASSLTVGGFAEAFF
TRBD1 TRBJ1-2 TRBV9 NA TGTGCCAGCAGTCCCCTAGACAGGGGGGCGCAGGGCTACACCTTC CASSPLDRGAQGYTF
TRBD1 TRBJ1-6 TRBV9 many TGTGCCAGCAGCCCGGGACAGAATAATTCACCCCTCCACTTT CASSPGQNNSPLHF
NA TRBJ1-2 TRBV7-9 NA TGTGCCAGCAGCTTTCCCCAGGGCAGTGGCTACACCTTC CASSFPQGSGYTF
NA TRBJ1-2 TRBV4-1 NA TGCGCCAGCAGCCAACGCTCGAAGGGGCGTGCCTTCTATGGCTACACCTTC CASSQRSKGRAFYGYTF
NA TRBJ2-7 TRBV5-1 many TGCGCCAGCAGCTCGGGGGAGACCTCCTACGAGCAGTACTTC CASSSGETSYEQYF
NA TRBJ1-2 TRBV7-3 many TGTGCCAGCAGCCTCACCGACGGGGGGGGGAACTATGGCTACACCTTC CASSLTDGGGNYGYTF
NA TRBJ1-1 TRBV5-1 many TGCGCCAGCAGCTGGACCGGACCCCCAACGACTGAAGCTTTCTTT CASSWTGPPTTEAFF
TRBD2 TRBJ2-7 TRBV4-1 NA TGCGCCAGCAGCCGTCGAACTAGCGGGAGCCCTCCCTACGAGCAGTACTTC CASSRRTSGSPPYEQYF
NA TRBJ1-5 TRBV2 NA TGTGCCAGCAGTGGACCAAGGAGCCAGCCCCAGCATTTT CASSGPRSQPQHF
TRBD1 TRBJ1-1 TRBV29-1 many TGCAGCGCTGAAAACCGGGACAGGCGAGACACTGAAGCTTTCTTT CSAENRDRRDTEAFF
NA TRBJ1-5 TRBV20-1 many TGCAGTGTAAAGGGCAATCAGCCCCAGCATTTT CSVKGNQPQHF
NA TRBJ1-5 TRBV20-1 few TGCAGTGCTAGAGAGGGAGGGGTGGGGGGTAATCAGCCCCAGCATTTT CSAREGGVGGNQPQHF
TRBD1 TRBJ1-5 TRBV7-9 NA TGTGCCAGCAGCACCGGACAGGGACGGGATCAGCCCCAGCATTTT CASSTGQGRDQPQHF
TRBD1 TRBJ1-3 TRBV12-3/TRBV12-4 NA TGTGCCAGCAGTTTATACAGGGGGCAGAACACCATATATTTT CASSLYRGQNTIYF
NA TRBJ2-7 TRBV9 NA TGTGCCAGCAGTGAAGCAGGGTCCTACTACGAGCAGTACTTC CASSEAGSYYEQYF
NA TRBJ2-7 TRBV20-1 many TGCAGTGCTAGAGATGAAGGTAGCGTCTCCTACGAGCAGTACTTC CSARDEGSVSYEQYF
TRBD1 TRBJ2-5 TRBV7-9 many TGTGCCAGCAGCACTACCGGGACAGCCCAAGAGGCCCAGTACTTC CASSTTGTAQEAQYF
TRBD1 TRBJ1-5 TRBV20-1 few TGCAGTGGGAACAGGGGCTCAGGTCAGCCCCAGCATTTT CSGNRGSGQPQHF
NA TRBJ1-4 TRBV7-2 once TGTGCCAGCAGCTTAGATAGGGGTTTGACTAATGAAAAACTGTTTTTT CASSLDRGLTNEKLFF
NA TRBJ1-6 TRBV5-6 NA TGTGCCAGCAGCTCGTTGAGACAGGCAATCCTCCGGCTCCACTTT CASSSLRQAILRLHF
NA TRBJ1-5 TRBV10-3 many TGTGCCATCAGCGTGGGGTTTAGCAATCAGCCCCAGCATTTT CAISVGFSNQPQHF
TRBD1 TRBJ1-1 TRBV11-2 many TGTGCCAGCAGCCTGGACAGGAAGGGCACTGAAGCTTTCTTT CASSLDRKGTEAFF
TRBD2 TRBJ2-3 TRBV12-3/TRBV12-4 NA TGTGCCAGTGGGATGGGACTAGCGGGGGGAGATACGCAGTATTTT CASGMGLAGGDTQYF
NA TRBJ2-5 TRBV6-5 NA TGTGCCAGCAGTTACTCGATCCACCAGAACCAGTACTTC CASSYSIHQNQYF
NA TRBJ1-6 TRBV7-9 NA TGTGCCAGCAGACTAGTGGGGGAATCTAATTCACCCCTCCACTTT CASRLVGESNSPLHF
TRBD1 TRBJ1-1 TRBV10-3 many TGTGCCAGCCGACAGGGTGACACTGAAGCTTTCTTT CASRQGDTEAFF
TRBD1 TRBJ2-7 TRBV7-9 NA TGTGCCAGCAGTTTTAATACGGGGACAGGGGATTACGAGCAGTACTTC CASSFNTGTGDYEQYF
NA TRBJ2-7 TRBV6-2/TRBV6-3 NA TGTGCCAGAAGTTACGTCCCAACGGGACACTACGAGCAGTACTTC CARSYVPTGHYEQYF
TRBD2 TRBJ2-7 TRBV6-1 few TGTGCCAGCACCGAAGGAGGGACTATTCTCGAGCAGTACTTC CASTEGGTILEQYF